This TCR beta chain was recorded in a study of blood T cells in healthy people across ages (dated by TCRdb to the mid-2010s). General notes on the study: In model experiments, template switching captured roughly one uniquely barcoded TCR beta cDNA molecule for every two T cells. The study analyzed two additional independent replicas of 1 million unique cDNA reads from the same blood draw for two donors, one aged 18 to 29 and one aged 80 or older. Donors were grouped into four age groups: young (average roughly 16 years), middle-aged (less than 40), aged (approximately 58) and long-lived (approximately 78). To track age-related changes in TCR beta repertoire diversity, the study relied on deep sequencing normalized with unique cDNA molecular identifiers. To avoid experimental bias, donors of different ages were randomly spread across the sequencing lanes.

About this clonotype: What antigen it recognizes has not been identified. No much larger clone is present one base from it, and per-base qualities are unavailable.

On the study overall, not on this receptor specifically: As age increased, observed TCR beta diversity per million T cells dropped in a roughly linear way, and a significant reduction was already evident by age 40. Total diversity estimates from one million sequenced T cells were considered lower bounds and underestimates. The percentage of naive T cells measured by flow cytometry correlated strongly with observed TCR beta diversity. Since profiling was done on bulk unsorted PBMCs, naive and antigen-experienced compartments could not be conclusively compared. The long-lived group showed more naive CD4+ T cells, fewer expanded clones and increased TCR diversity than the aged group, suggesting age selection. Because donor CMV infection status was unknown, age-related changes in expanded clonotypes were potentially confounded.

The method behind the library was 5' RACE. The sequencer listed for this sample is Illumina HiSeq 2500. The second PCR ran for roughly 6 to 11 cycles and used a J-beta primer mix along with a sample-barcoded 5' primer. A unique molecular identifier was introduced onto each TCR beta cDNA molecule by a template-switch 5' adaptor carrying 12 random nucleotides. Each sample yielded at least 3 million CDR3-containing paired-end reads. First-strand cDNA was synthesized from all RNA with the Mint cDNA synthesis kit, primed by a TRBC-specific oligonucleotide. After uracil-DNA glycosylase treatment, a first 18-cycle PCR used universal primers M1SS and BC2_uni_R on all cDNA. On the study's bioinformatics: Normalization of each sample was performed by random selection of 1 million high-quality reads, each carrying a distinct molecular identifier. Instead of being binned into consensus sequences, reads that shared molecular identifiers were thrown out. MiTCR, with a Q25 quality threshold and the strictest error-elimination algorithm, was used for CDR3 identification, clonotype clustering and error correction. A nonparametric unseen species model with Euler transformation was used to estimate lower-bound total TCR beta diversity. TCRdb reprocessed the public reads (quality trimming at Q25 with fastp, clone calling with MiXCR) and kept in-frame beta chains. Duplicate CDR3 protein sequences are folded into a single record with the most common DNA and genes. TCRdb, not the authors, supplied the V and J calls. In this sample the table shows about 2 million distinct CDR3 sequences, approximately 50% of which occur a single time. Over 2% of the sample belongs to the ten largest clones.

Systemically healthy Caucasian individuals from Russia, 39 in total and aged roughly 6 to 95 years, were included as donors. About 10 milliliters of peripheral blood were collected from each donor into EDTA-treated Vacutainer tubes. Ficoll-Paque density-gradient centrifugation was used to isolate PBMCs, with at least 6.5 million per sample. Trizol reagent was used to extract total RNA from the PBMCs, yielding at least 6 micrograms per sample. For every donor, flow cytometry on a PBMC aliquot measured the percentage of naive CD45RAhigh/CD27high T cells. Unmatched junction bases come to 8, with V trimmed by 6 bases and J by 3 bases. CDR1 and CDR2 are drawn from the germline V gene (reference sequence): MNHEY, SMNVEV. The CDR3 covers 15 residues, taking in both the cysteine and the phenylalanine. Of the read, only the CDR3 DNA is kept; its 45 bases are in frame from base 1.

The sequence derives from a woman in her thirties or forties in good health. The sequenced sample was blood. The chain is assembled from TRBV27 and TRBJ2-3; 8 middle bases align to TRBD2. The CDR3 protein: CASRRSGLGTDTQYF. The sequenced DNA is TGTGCCAGCAGGCGCTCGGGACTAGGGACAGATACGCAGTATTTT.